The next 30 T cell receptor beta chains were all read from a single sample in a study of shared clonotypes between healthy human individuals. TCRdb's table, derived via immunoSEQ multiplex PCR, lists solely in-frame clones and lacks some. This table holds 1,400,000 or so clones, around 98.5% found once. The sample taken for sequencing was naive CD4+ T cells sorted from blood. The subset: CD45RA+ positively selected. The receptors derive from a man aged 25-40 years in good health.

Note on this clone: The sample contains more than one DNA sequence encoding this CDR3. The rearrangement joins TRBV5-5 to TRBJ2-7; D is undetermined. The germline V gene encodes CDR1 SGHKS and CDR2 YYEKEE (reference sequence). The CDR3 contains 14 residues. V shed 0 bases and J shed 0 bases, with 7 bases lying between them. The DNA for the CDR3 is TGTGCCAGCAGCTTGGTGGGCAGCTCCTACGAGCAGTACTTC. As protein: CASSLVGSSYEQYF.

V and J are TRBV4-1 and TRBJ2-2; D gene uncertain. This CDR3 contains 14 residues. V was pared by 3 bases and J by 5 bases, with 10 bases between. Germline lookup yields CDR1 MGHRA and CDR2 YSYEKL. CDR3 nucleotides: TGCGCCAGCAGCCATCCCGCCCGGACCGGGGAGCTGTTTTTT. Translation: CASSHPARTGELFF.

To note about this clone: Other nucleotide sequences in the sample specify the same CDR3. This chain links TRBV7-2 with TRBJ2-3, with 8 bases matching TRBD1. Germline V lookup: CDR1 SGHTA, CDR2 FQGNSA. Trimming took 5 bases from V and 5 from J; bases not matched to a gene: 6. The CDR3 runs 14 residues. The CDR3 DNA follows: TGTGCCAGCAGCCCGGACAGGGCTGGAGATACGCAGTATTTT. It yields the protein CASSPDRAGDTQYF.

J is TRBJ2-3 and V is TRBV10-3; no definite D call. The V gene lost 4 bases and the J gene lost 0 bases, with 8 bases spanning the gap. The germline V gene encodes CDR1 ENHRY and CDR2 SYGVKD. The CDR3 is 14 amino acids. As DNA, the CDR3 is TGTGCCATCAGTGGAATCGGAAGCACAGATACGCAGTATTTT. Its protein product is CAISGIGSTDTQYF.

The genes are TRBV6-5 and TRBJ2-1, with 11 bases lining up with TRBD1. Germline CDR1 reads MNHEY; CDR2 reads SVGAGI. This CDR3 has 15 amino acids. The V gene end was trimmed by 5 bases and the J gene end by 7 bases; junction bases not matched to a gene: 7. In DNA form, the CDR3 reads TGTGCCAGCAGTGTCGGGACAGGGGGTATAAATGAGCAGTTCTTC. It is translated as CASSVGTGGINEQFF.

This chain connects TRBV4-1 to TRBJ2-1; D gene unclear. The germline gives CDR1 MGHRA, CDR2 YSYEKL. The V and J ends lost 2 bases and 1 base respectively, with 3 bases between them. The CDR3 totals 13 residues. The CDR3 here is CASSQPSYNEQFF. CDR3 DNA sequence: TGCGCCAGCAGCCAACCGTCCTACAATGAGCAGTTCTTC.

This sequence joins TRBV18 and TRBJ1-1; D is possibly TRBD1 (6 bases). The V gene lost 6 bases and the J gene lost 8 bases, with 19 bases spanning the gap. The CDR3 sequence is 14 residues long. Germline V gene data show CDR1 as KGHSH and CDR2 as LQKENI. The DNA for the CDR3 is TGTGCCAGCTCCGAGACAGGCCGATCCCCCGAAGCTTTCTTT. It encodes CASSETGRSPEAFF.

The chain has TRBV5-1 and TRBJ2-1; 10 bases match TRBD2. CDR1 and CDR2 (germline): SGHRS, YFSETQ. Trimming at V came to 3 bases and at J to 12 bases, leaving 12 bases not matched to a gene. CDR3 length: 15 residues. The CDR3, as DNA: TGCGCCAGCAGCTCGACCGGGACTAGCGACACGGGGCAGTTCTTC. Its protein is CASSSTGTSDTGQFF.

V usage is TRBV7-9 and J usage is TRBJ1-1; TRBD1 matches 9 bases. V lost 5 bases and J lost 4; bases outside the gene matches: 8. This CDR3 has 15 amino acids. Germline V gene data show CDR1 as SEHNR and CDR2 as FQNEAQ (reference sequence). DNA for the CDR3: TGTGCCAGCAGCCAACCACAGGGGGCTTTCACTGAAGCTTTCTTT. Its protein product is CASSQPQGAFTEAFF.

The rearrangement joins TRBV6-5 to TRBJ2-7; D is undetermined. The CDR3 consists of 15 residues. Trimming left V 3 bases short and J 7 bases short, with 19 bases between. The V gene's germline CDR1 is MNHEY and CDR2 SVGAGI. DNA for the CDR3: TGTGCCAGCAGTTATCTAGGAAATCCGCTCGGGGAGCAGTACTTC. Protein: CASSYLGNPLGEQYF.

The rearrangement uses TRBV13 and TRBJ1-1; D uncertain. V was cut by 5 bases and J by 0 bases, with 13 bases left in between. The germline CDR1 and CDR2 sequences are PRHDT and FYEKMQ (reference sequence). The CDR3 totals 15 residues. The CDR3 protein is CASSPQRRMNTEAFF. In DNA form, the CDR3 reads TGTGCCAGCAGCCCCCAGCGGCGTATGAACACTGAAGCTTTCTTT.

CDR3: CASITSGSTDTQYF. CDR3 bases: TGTGCCAGCATTACTAGCGGGAGTACAGATACGCAGTATTTT. The chain employs TRBV28 and TRBJ2-3, with TRBD2 identical over 11 bases. V dropped 7 bases and J dropped 3; count of bases not matched to a gene: 3. The CDR3 contains 14 residues. Germline-derived CDR1 and CDR2 are MDHEN and SYDVKM.

Note on this clone: The identical CDR3 is also encoded by other nucleotide sequences in the sample. The gene calls are TRBV9 and TRBJ2-7; D uncertain. CDR3 size: 11 residues. Germline loops: CDR1 SGDLS, CDR2 YYNGEE. The V end lost 0 bases, the J end lost 6 bases, and 4 bases lay between the germline ends. CDR3 DNA sequence: TGTGCCAGCAGCGTAGGGAGCGAGCAGTACTTC. This codes for CASSVGSEQYF. Combining the CDR3 with reference TRBV9 and TRBJ2-7 gives the whole variable domain DSGVTQTPKHLITATGQRVTLRCSPRSGDLSVYWYQQSLDQGLQFLIQYYNGEERAKGNILERFSAQQFPDLHSELNLSSLELGDSALYFCASSVGSEQYFGPGTRLTVT.

The chain carries TRBV18 and TRBJ2-7, with D tentatively TRBD2 (5 bases). The germline CDR1 and CDR2 sequences are KGHSH and LQKENI. V lost 0 bases and J 6 bases, leaving 15 bases between the germline ends. CDR3 size: 15 residues. The CDR3 sequence: CASSPPGNARVEQYF. Written as DNA, the CDR3 is TGTGCCAGCTCACCACCCGGGAACGCTAGGGTCGAGCAGTACTTC.

The chain recombines TRBV5-4 with TRBJ2-1; D unclear. V lost 4 bases to trimming and J lost 7 bases, with 6 bases between them. The length of the CDR3 is 11 residues. Germline values: CDR1 SGHNT, CDR2 YYREEE (reference sequence). The CDR3 loop is CASSVKNEQFF. The DNA of the CDR3 is TGTGCCAGCAGCGTCAAGAATGAGCAGTTCTTC.

The chain has TRBV10-3 and TRBJ2-5; no firm D call. V dropped 6 bases and J dropped 10 bases, with 18 bases sitting between them. CDR3 length equals 13 residues. Germline CDR1 ENHRY, CDR2 SYGVKD. CDR3 sequence reads: CAIREDHGPVQYF. CDR3 DNA: TGTGCCATCAGAGAGGATCATGGACCGGTCCAGTACTTC.

This clone was observed a single time. The rearrangement uses TRBV2 and TRBJ2-3; TRBD1 matches at 8 bases. CDR3 length: 15 residues. Germline CDR1 and CDR2: SNHLY and FYNNEI. V was pared by 1 base and J by 2 bases, with 2 bases of the junction left unmatched. This CDR3 is CASSEGDRNTDTQYF. The CDR3 region has the DNA TGTGCCAGCAGTGAAGGGGACAGGAACACAGATACGCAGTATTTT. The full variable domain, rest sourced from reference TRBV2 and TRBJ2-3, is EPEVTQTPSHQVTQMGQEVILRCVPISNHLYFYWYRQILGQKVEFLVSFYNNEISEKSEIFDDQFSVERPDGSNFTLKIRSTKLEDSAMYFCASSEGDRNTDTQYFGPGTRLTVL.

CDR3 DNA: TGTGCCAGCAGCTTAGTAAGCGGGAGTTTTCCCCAGTACTTC. As protein: CASSLVSGSFPQYF. This sequence joins TRBV7-9 and TRBJ2-5, with 8 bases that match TRBD2. CDR1 SEHNR and CDR2 FQNEAQ come from the germline V gene (reference sequence). J gave up 9 bases and V 1 base, and 7 bases lay outside the gene matches. The CDR3 extends over 14 amino acids.

The J gene is TRBJ2-1, the V gene TRBV5-6; the D gene is possibly TRBD2 (6 bases). The CDR3 is 15 amino acids. Germline V gene data show CDR1 as SGHDT and CDR2 as YYEEEE. V shed 4 bases and J shed 9 bases, with 20 bases lying between them. The CDR3 DNA reads as TGTGCCAGCAGCCTAGCGACCCGAGATGTGGGTGAGCAGTTCTTC. Translating gives CASSLATRDVGEQFF.

The chain joins TRBV5-1 to TRBJ2-1; 12 bases agree with TRBD2. This CDR3 spans 16 amino acids. Germline loops: CDR1 SGHRS, CDR2 YFSETQ. The junction had 6 bases not matched to a gene; V was cut back by 3 bases and J by 5 bases. The CDR3 DNA follows: TGCGCCAGCAGCTCGGGCACTAGCGGGAGGAACAATGAGCAGTTCTTC. Its protein product is CASSSGTSGRNNEQFF.

The chain has TRBV30 and TRBJ2-7; no firm D call. The ends were cut back, 2 bases at V and 4 bases at J, with 12 bases in the middle. CDR1 and CDR2 (germline): GTSNPN, SVGIG (reference sequence). The CDR3 contains 13 residues. CDR3 amino acids: CAWSRRAAYEQYF. The CDR3 bases are TGTGCCTGGAGTCGACGGGCGGCTTACGAGCAGTACTTC.

The count of this clone is one. The V gene is TRBV15, the J gene TRBJ1-2; 8 bases line up with TRBD1. Trimming took 0 bases from V and 6 from J; bases not matched to a gene: 9. Per germline, CDR1 LNHNV and CDR2 YYDKDF (reference sequence). This CDR3 is 16 amino acids long. CDR3 sequence (DNA): TGTGCCACCAGCAGAGATCCGCGGGCAGGGGGCGATGGCTACACCTTC. Translation gives CATSRDPRAGGDGYTF.

This chain uses TRBV10-2 with TRBJ2-3, with a tentative D call TRBD2 (6 bases). V gave up 6 bases and J gave up 3 bases, with 16 bases separating them. The germline gives CDR1 WSHSY, CDR2 SAAADI. This CDR3 has 15 residues. The CDR3 sequence is CASREGLGGTDTQYF. In DNA form, the CDR3 reads TGCGCCAGCAGAGAGGGACTTGGGGGGACAGATACGCAGTATTTT.

The genes are TRBV6-6 and TRBJ1-2, with D uncertain. This CDR3 has 11 residues. The V gene lost 5 bases and the J gene lost 8 bases, with 9 bases spanning the gap. CDR1 is MNHNY and CDR2 is SVGAGI in the germline V gene (reference sequence). The CDR3 bases are TGTGCCAGCAGTAACGCGGGGGGCTACACCTTC. It specifies CASSNAGGYTF.

This sequence joins TRBV9 and TRBJ2-7; TRBD2 agrees at 13 bases. This CDR3 region has 18 residues. From germline, CDR1 is SGDLS and CDR2 YYNGEE. J lost 3 bases, V lost 0 bases, and 9 bases had no gene match. The CDR3 region is CASSVGTSGSKLLYEQYF. The CDR3 region has the DNA TGTGCCAGCAGCGTAGGGACTAGCGGGAGTAAGCTCCTCTACGAGCAGTACTTC.

V is TRBV30 and J is TRBJ2-7; 9 bases line up with TRBD1. Germline V lookup: CDR1 GTSNPN, CDR2 SVGIG (reference sequence). The junction had 12 bases not matched to a gene; V was cut back by 4 bases and J by 5 bases. CDR3 size: 15 residues. The CDR3 loop reads CAWTRQGDRRDEQYF. CDR3 DNA sequence: TGTGCCTGGACAAGACAGGGGGACCGTCGAGACGAGCAGTACTTC.

V usage is TRBV29-1 and J usage is TRBJ2-5; perhaps TRBD1 as D (5 bases). V lost 4 bases to trimming and J lost 2 bases, with 8 bases between them. CDR1 and CDR2 from the germline V gene are SQVTM and ANQGSEA. This CDR3 comprises 12 residues. The CDR3 DNA reads TGCAGCGTTGTCCAGGGTCAAGAGACCCAGTACTTC. It specifies CSVVQGQETQYF. The whole variable domain, filled in from reference TRBV29-1 and TRBJ2-5, reads SAVISQKPSRDICQRGTSLTIQCQVDSQVTMMFWYRQQPGQSLTLIATANQGSEATYESGFVIDKFPISRPNLTFSTLTVSNMSPEDSSIYLCSVVQGQETQYFGPGTRLLVL.

This clone was seen only once. The chain employs TRBV6-6 and TRBJ2-5; 7 bases fit TRBD2. CDR1 and CDR2 from the germline V gene are MNHNY and SVGAGI (reference sequence). V lost 8 bases to trimming and J lost 4 bases; unmatched junction nucleotides: 7. The CDR3 sequence is 13 residues long. CDR3 residues: CASGAGEGETQYF. CDR3 nucleotides: TGTGCCAGCGGTGCGGGAGAGGGAGAGACCCAGTACTTC.

The chain links TRBV11-2 to TRBJ1-4; D uncertain. From germline, CDR1 is SGHAT and CDR2 FQNNGV. Trimming removed 6 bases at V and 3 bases at J, with 20 bases between. The CDR3 totals 17 residues. The CDR3 region is CASRGTSGREANEKLFF. The CDR3 DNA follows: TGTGCCAGCAGAGGAACTTCCGGGAGGGAGGCTAATGAAAAACTGTTTTTT. Full variable domain (rest looked up from reference TRBV11-2 and TRBJ1-4): EAGVAQSPRYKIIEKRQSVAFWCNPISGHATLYWYQQILGQGPKLLIQFQNNGVVDDSQLPKDRFSAERLKGVDSTLKIQPAKLEDSAVYLCASRGTSGREANEKLFFGSGTQLSVL.

This sequence joins TRBV18 and TRBJ2-5; D may be TRBD2 (6 bases). The CDR3 consists of 13 residues. CDR1 KGHSH and CDR2 LQKENI come from the germline V gene. Deletions cut 5 bases from V and 5 bases from J, with 12 bases between. Written as DNA, the CDR3 is TGTGCCAGCTCAGGACAACGGGGGGAGACCCAGTACTTC. It is translated as CASSGQRGETQYF.